The rows below give T cell receptor beta chains drawn from one sample of a study of human T cells and chemical hapten exposure. One entry per CDR3 protein, called by TCRdb with MiXCR from the RACE reads. The repertoire has approximately 260,000 distinct CDR3 sequences, 7.7% of them found once; the top ten carry roughly 1.2%. The sample in question was whole blood, obtained in connection with sensitization to the hapten diphenylcyclopropenone (DPC). Receptors were obtained from a man aged 18 to 30 with alopecia areata. Some clones in this sample may be carry-over from other donors' samples. CDR3s include the opening cysteine and the closing phenylalanine or tryptophan. Each record gives: CDR3 length, D gene, J gene, V gene, clone size, CDR3 protein, CDR3 DNA. A D gene is named only where the DNA matches it firmly. Clone size is not always given. Where it is, it says once, few, many or a class for expanded clones.

cdr3_length: 16
d_call: -
j_call: TRBJ2-4
v_call: TRBV5-1
clone_size: -
cdr3_aa: CASSIQQGPKGNIQYF
cdr3_nt: TGCGCCAGCAGCATCCAACAGGGCCCGAAGGGGAACATTCAGTACTTC

cdr3_length: 13
d_call: TRBD1
j_call: TRBJ1-1
v_call: TRBV6-5
clone_size: many
cdr3_aa: CASIGTGGTEAFF
cdr3_nt: TGTGCCAGCATCGGGACAGGGGGCACTGAAGCTTTCTTT

cdr3_length: 16
d_call: -
j_call: TRBJ1-2
v_call: TRBV6-2/TRBV6-3
clone_size: -
cdr3_aa: CASSYPAGEGVYGYTF
cdr3_nt: TGTGCCAGCAGTTACCCGGCGGGAGAAGGGGTCTATGGCTACACCTTC

cdr3_length: 14
d_call: -
j_call: TRBJ1-2
v_call: TRBV9
clone_size: few
cdr3_aa: CASSVQGSNYGYTF
cdr3_nt: TGTGCCAGCAGCGTACAGGGGTCGAACTATGGCTACACCTTC

cdr3_length: 17
d_call: TRBD2
j_call: TRBJ2-1
v_call: TRBV4-3
clone_size: -
cdr3_aa: CASSQDRKRGAYNEQFF
cdr3_nt: TGCGCCAGCAGCCAAGATCGGAAGCGGGGGGCGTACAATGAGCAGTTCTTC

cdr3_length: 12
d_call: -
j_call: TRBJ1-6
v_call: TRBV13
clone_size: few
cdr3_aa: CASSLAASPLHF
cdr3_nt: TGTGCCAGCAGCTTAGCCGCTTCACCCCTCCACTTT

cdr3_length: 14
d_call: -
j_call: TRBJ2-1
v_call: TRBV18
clone_size: -
cdr3_aa: CASSPEGNYNEQFF
cdr3_nt: TGTGCCAGCTCACCGGAGGGGAACTACAATGAGCAGTTCTTC

cdr3_length: 13
d_call: -
j_call: TRBJ1-2
v_call: TRBV6-5
clone_size: -
cdr3_aa: CASTQGGNYGYTF
cdr3_nt: TGTGCCAGCACCCAGGGCGGAAACTATGGCTACACCTTC

cdr3_length: 14
d_call: -
j_call: TRBJ2-3
v_call: TRBV6-1
clone_size: many
cdr3_aa: CASSLRDSTDTQYF
cdr3_nt: TGTGCCAGCAGCCTTAGGGACAGCACAGATACGCAGTATTTT

cdr3_length: 13
d_call: -
j_call: TRBJ2-5
v_call: TRBV2
clone_size: few
cdr3_aa: CASRGGQFETQYF
cdr3_nt: TGTGCCAGCAGGGGGGGACAGTTTGAGACCCAGTACTTC

cdr3_length: 12
d_call: -
j_call: TRBJ1-2
v_call: TRBV29-1
clone_size: few
cdr3_aa: CSVESGTYGYTF
cdr3_nt: TGCAGCGTTGAGTCGGGTACCTATGGCTACACCTTC

cdr3_length: 14
d_call: -
j_call: TRBJ1-3
v_call: TRBV18
clone_size: -
cdr3_aa: CASSPPSDRNTIYF
cdr3_nt: TGTGCCAGCTCACCACCATCCGATAGAAACACCATATATTTT

cdr3_length: 17
d_call: -
j_call: TRBJ1-4
v_call: TRBV12-3/TRBV12-4
clone_size: few
cdr3_aa: CASSLARIGATNEKLFF
cdr3_nt: TGTGCCAGCAGTTTAGCTCGAATAGGGGCAACTAATGAAAAACTGTTTTTT

cdr3_length: 13
d_call: -
j_call: TRBJ1-2
v_call: TRBV5-1
clone_size: many
cdr3_aa: CASSLDRHYGYTF
cdr3_nt: TGTGCCAGCAGCCTCGACAGACACTATGGCTACACCTTC

cdr3_length: 14
d_call: -
j_call: TRBJ2-2
v_call: TRBV6-5
clone_size: many
cdr3_aa: CASTRGVRTGELFF
cdr3_nt: TGTGCCAGCACGAGGGGCGTTAGGACCGGGGAGCTGTTTTTT

cdr3_length: 15
d_call: TRBD1
j_call: TRBJ1-5
v_call: TRBV3-1
clone_size: many
cdr3_aa: CASSQGTGGNQPQHF
cdr3_nt: TGTGCCAGCAGCCAAGGTACAGGGGGCAATCAGCCCCAGCATTTT

cdr3_length: 13
d_call: TRBD1
j_call: TRBJ1-4
v_call: TRBV2
clone_size: -
cdr3_aa: CASSVTGDEKLFF
cdr3_nt: TGTGCCAGCAGTGTAACAGGGGATGAAAAACTGTTTTTT

cdr3_length: 14
d_call: -
j_call: TRBJ1-1
v_call: TRBV29-1
clone_size: few
cdr3_aa: CSVEVQRGNTEAFF
cdr3_nt: TGCAGCGTTGAGGTACAACGGGGTAACACTGAAGCTTTCTTT

cdr3_length: 16
d_call: -
j_call: TRBJ2-1
v_call: TRBV7-3
clone_size: few
cdr3_aa: CASSPTGWAGTNEQFF
cdr3_nt: TGTGCCAGCAGCCCAACGGGGTGGGCAGGGACCAATGAGCAGTTCTTC

cdr3_length: 16
d_call: -
j_call: TRBJ1-5
v_call: TRBV20-1
clone_size: -
cdr3_aa: CSAREGRFYSNQPQHF
cdr3_nt: TGCAGTGCTAGAGAGGGCAGATTTTATAGCAATCAGCCCCAGCATTTT

cdr3_length: 14
d_call: TRBD1
j_call: TRBJ2-1
v_call: TRBV3-1
clone_size: few
cdr3_aa: CASSPPGTGKEQFF
cdr3_nt: TGTGCCAGCAGCCCCCCCGGGACAGGGAAAGAGCAGTTCTTC

cdr3_length: 15
d_call: -
j_call: TRBJ2-7
v_call: TRBV5-1
clone_size: few
cdr3_aa: CASSLAGQTVYEQYF
cdr3_nt: TGCGCCAGCAGCTTGGCCGGACAGACGGTCTACGAGCAGTACTTC

cdr3_length: 18
d_call: -
j_call: TRBJ1-1
v_call: TRBV6-5
clone_size: few
cdr3_aa: CASSYNDATQGRGPEAFF
cdr3_nt: TGTGCCAGCAGTTACAACGACGCAACACAGGGACGGGGACCTGAAGCTTTCTTT

cdr3_length: 15
d_call: -
j_call: TRBJ1-5
v_call: TRBV7-2
clone_size: many
cdr3_aa: CASSFAQGSNQPQHF
cdr3_nt: TGTGCCAGCAGCTTTGCACAGGGTAGCAATCAGCCCCAGCATTTT

cdr3_length: 11
d_call: -
j_call: TRBJ2-7
v_call: TRBV29-1
clone_size: many
cdr3_aa: CSVGDHYEQYF
cdr3_nt: TGCAGCGTCGGGGACCACTACGAGCAGTACTTC

cdr3_length: 15
d_call: -
j_call: TRBJ2-5
v_call: TRBV15
clone_size: -
cdr3_aa: CATSRDHGGEETQYF
cdr3_nt: TGTGCCACCAGCAGAGATCATGGTGGCGAAGAGACCCAGTACTTC

cdr3_length: 16
d_call: -
j_call: TRBJ2-1
v_call: TRBV6-5
clone_size: -
cdr3_aa: CASSYRPANSYNEQFF
cdr3_nt: TGTGCCAGCAGTTACCGACCAGCAAACTCCTACAATGAGCAGTTCTTC

cdr3_length: 14
d_call: -
j_call: TRBJ2-2
v_call: TRBV20-1
clone_size: few
cdr3_aa: CSARDILLTGELFF
cdr3_nt: TGCAGTGCTAGAGACATTCTGCTGACCGGGGAGCTGTTTTTT

cdr3_length: 13
d_call: -
j_call: TRBJ1-1
v_call: TRBV4-1
clone_size: few
cdr3_aa: CASIGGGGTEAFF
cdr3_nt: TGCGCCAGCATTGGGGGAGGGGGCACTGAAGCTTTCTTT

cdr3_length: 14
d_call: TRBD1
j_call: TRBJ2-7
v_call: TRBV27
clone_size: few
cdr3_aa: CASSSTWDRDEQYF
cdr3_nt: TGTGCCAGCAGTTCTACCTGGGACAGGGACGAGCAGTACTTC

cdr3_length: 17
d_call: -
j_call: TRBJ2-3
v_call: TRBV6-1
clone_size: -
cdr3_aa: CASSEAAGGGRTDTQYF
cdr3_nt: TGTGCCAGCAGTGAAGCGGCTGGGGGGGGGCGCACAGATACGCAGTATTTT

cdr3_length: 15
d_call: -
j_call: TRBJ2-5
v_call: TRBV11-2
clone_size: once
cdr3_aa: CASSPFRRTVETQYF
cdr3_nt: TGTGCCAGCAGCCCATTTCGAAGGACGGTGGAGACCCAGTACTTC

cdr3_length: 16
d_call: TRBD2
j_call: TRBJ2-3
v_call: TRBV4-3
clone_size: few
cdr3_aa: CASSQVFGGARDTQYF
cdr3_nt: TGCGCCAGCAGCCAAGTTTTCGGGGGGGCGCGAGATACGCAGTATTTT

cdr3_length: 13
d_call: -
j_call: TRBJ1-2
v_call: TRBV6-2/TRBV6-3
clone_size: few
cdr3_aa: CASRSQGGYGYTF
cdr3_nt: TGTGCCAGCAGATCACAGGGTGGCTATGGCTACACCTTC

cdr3_length: 12
d_call: -
j_call: TRBJ2-5
v_call: TRBV29-1
clone_size: few
cdr3_aa: CSARDGQETQYF
cdr3_nt: TGCAGCGCTAGGGACGGACAAGAGACCCAGTACTTC

cdr3_length: 13
d_call: -
j_call: TRBJ1-1
v_call: TRBV6-1
clone_size: few
cdr3_aa: CASSETGPGEAFF
cdr3_nt: TGTGCCAGCAGTGAAACAGGCCCGGGCGAAGCTTTCTTT